This entry describes one T cell receptor beta chain. Antigen unknown. The source of the sample is a study of shared clonotypes between healthy human individuals. Profiling relied on immunoSEQ multiplex PCR, and the TCRdb table lists in-frame clones only, not all of them. The sample lists about 2.4 million clones, 93% seen once, with 0.36% in the top ten. Trimming cost V 8 bases and J 5 bases, with 13 bases left between them. CDR3 size: 13 residues. In germline, CDR1 is SGHRS, CDR2 YFSETQ. Points from the study as a whole: On the whole, naive subsets had larger estimated richness than memory subsets had.

This TCR came from a young man in good health. Some clones in this sample may be carry-over from other donors' samples. Sequenced sample: naive CD4+ T cells from PBMCs. Subset given: CD45RA+ positively selected. V usage is TRBV5-1 and J usage is TRBJ1-4; the D is unclear. CDR3 residues: CASRADPNEKLFF. The CDR3 bases are TGCGCCAGTCGAGCTGACCCAAATGAAAAACTGTTTTTT.